This T cell receptor beta chain was sequenced in a study of OX40 agonist ivuxolimab in advanced cancers. Whole-study context: The patients received ivuxolimab by intravenous route every 2 weeks at 0.01 to 10 mg/kg.

The protocol was immunoSEQ multiplex PCR, while the TCRdb copy is restricted to in-frame clones and leaves out a portion. This sample yields some 80,000 clones, of which about 93% are seen a single time; around 20% belongs to the top ten. The V segment lost 4 bases and the J segment 2 bases; nucleotides outside the gene matches: 9. The CDR3 sequence is 16 residues long. The V gene's germline CDR1 is SGHAT and CDR2 FQNNGV. This sequence originates from an adult with an advanced solid tumor such as melanoma, head and neck, liver or kidney cancer. V usage is TRBV11-2 and J usage is TRBJ2-5, with 8 bases identical to TRBD1. The material sequenced was CD4+ or CD8+ T cells sorted from blood, taken in a trial of the OX40 agonist ivuxolimab. The CDR3 bases are TGTGCCAGCAGCTCAGACAGGGGCAACAATCAAGAGACCCAGTACTTC. Translating it yields CASSSDRGNNQETQYF.